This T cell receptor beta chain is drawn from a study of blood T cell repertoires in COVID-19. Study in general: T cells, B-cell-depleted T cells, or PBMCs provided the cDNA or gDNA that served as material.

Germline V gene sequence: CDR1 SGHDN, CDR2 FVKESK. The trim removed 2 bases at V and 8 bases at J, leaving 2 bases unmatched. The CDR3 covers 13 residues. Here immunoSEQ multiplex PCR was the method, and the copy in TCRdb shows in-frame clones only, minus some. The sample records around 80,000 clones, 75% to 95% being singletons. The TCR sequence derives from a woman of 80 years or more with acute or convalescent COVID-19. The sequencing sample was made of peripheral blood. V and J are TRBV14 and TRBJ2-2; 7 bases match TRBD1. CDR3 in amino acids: CASSQNRGGELFF. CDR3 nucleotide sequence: TGTGCCAGCAGCCAAAACAGGGGAGGGGAGCTGTTTTTT.